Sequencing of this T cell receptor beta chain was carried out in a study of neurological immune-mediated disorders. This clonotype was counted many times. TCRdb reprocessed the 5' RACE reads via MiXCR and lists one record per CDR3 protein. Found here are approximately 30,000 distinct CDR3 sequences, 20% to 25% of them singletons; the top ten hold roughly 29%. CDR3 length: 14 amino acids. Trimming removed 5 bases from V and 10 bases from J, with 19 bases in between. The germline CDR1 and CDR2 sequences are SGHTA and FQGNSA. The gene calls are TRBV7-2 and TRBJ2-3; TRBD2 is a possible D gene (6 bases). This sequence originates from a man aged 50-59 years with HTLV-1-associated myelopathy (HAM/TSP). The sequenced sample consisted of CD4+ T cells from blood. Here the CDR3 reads CASSVGGERGSQYF. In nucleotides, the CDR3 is TGTGCCAGCAGCGTGGGCGGGGAACGGGGATCGCAGTATTTT.